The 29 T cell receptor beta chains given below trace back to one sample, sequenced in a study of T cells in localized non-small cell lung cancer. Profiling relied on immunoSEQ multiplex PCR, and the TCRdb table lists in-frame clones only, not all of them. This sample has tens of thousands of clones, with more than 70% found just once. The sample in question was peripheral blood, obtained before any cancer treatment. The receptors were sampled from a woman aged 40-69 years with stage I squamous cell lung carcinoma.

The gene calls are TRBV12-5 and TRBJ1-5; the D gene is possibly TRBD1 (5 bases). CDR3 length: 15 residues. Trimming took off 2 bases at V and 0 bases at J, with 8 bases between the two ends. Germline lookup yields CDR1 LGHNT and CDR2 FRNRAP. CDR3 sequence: CASGLQTVSNQPQHF. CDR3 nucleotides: TGTGCTAGTGGTTTGCAGACAGTTAGCAATCAGCCCCAGCATTTT. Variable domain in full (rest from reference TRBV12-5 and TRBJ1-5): DARVTQTPRHKVTEMGQEVTMRCQPILGHNTVFWYRQTMMQGLELLAYFRNRAPLDDSGMPKDRFSAEMPDATLATLKIQPSEPRDSAVYFCASGLQTVSNQPQHFGDGTRLSIL.

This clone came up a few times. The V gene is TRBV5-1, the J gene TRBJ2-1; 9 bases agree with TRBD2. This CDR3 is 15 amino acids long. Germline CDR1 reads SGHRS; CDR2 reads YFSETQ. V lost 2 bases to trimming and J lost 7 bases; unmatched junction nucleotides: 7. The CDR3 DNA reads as TGCGCCAGCAGCTTTGGGCAGCGGGGGGTAAATGAGCAGTTCTTC. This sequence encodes CASSFGQRGVNEQFF.

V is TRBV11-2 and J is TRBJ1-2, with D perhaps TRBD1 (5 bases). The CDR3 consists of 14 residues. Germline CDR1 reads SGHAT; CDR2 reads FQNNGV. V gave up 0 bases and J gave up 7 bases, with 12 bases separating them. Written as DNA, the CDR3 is TGTGCCAGCAGCTTAGAACTGAGGGGTGGTGGCTACACCTTC. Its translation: CASSLELRGGGYTF.

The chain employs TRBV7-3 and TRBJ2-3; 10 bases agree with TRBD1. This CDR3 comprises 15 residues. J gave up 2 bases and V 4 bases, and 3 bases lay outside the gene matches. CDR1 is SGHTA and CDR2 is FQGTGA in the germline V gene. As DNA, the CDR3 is TGTGCCAGCAGCTCGACAGGGGGCGACACAGATACGCAGTATTTT. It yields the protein CASSSTGGDTDTQYF.

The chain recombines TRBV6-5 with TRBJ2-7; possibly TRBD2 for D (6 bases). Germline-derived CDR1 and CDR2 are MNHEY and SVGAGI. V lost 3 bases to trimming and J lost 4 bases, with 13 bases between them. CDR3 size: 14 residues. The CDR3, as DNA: TGTGCCAGCAGTTATGGGGCGGGAAAGTACGAGCAGTACTTC. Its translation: CASSYGAGKYEQYF.

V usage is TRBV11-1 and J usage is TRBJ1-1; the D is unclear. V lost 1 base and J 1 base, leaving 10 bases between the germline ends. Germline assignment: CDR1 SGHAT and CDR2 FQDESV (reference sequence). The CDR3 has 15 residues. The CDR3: CASSLGPGRNTEAFF. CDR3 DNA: TGTGCCAGCAGCTTAGGTCCGGGTAGGAACACTGAAGCTTTCTTT.

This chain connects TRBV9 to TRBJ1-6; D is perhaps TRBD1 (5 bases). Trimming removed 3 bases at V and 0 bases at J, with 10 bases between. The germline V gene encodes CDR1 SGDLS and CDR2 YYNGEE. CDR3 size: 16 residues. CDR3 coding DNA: TGTGCCAGCAGCGCCGGGGGTAACTCCTATAATTCACCCCTCCACTTT. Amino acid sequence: CASSAGGNSYNSPLHF. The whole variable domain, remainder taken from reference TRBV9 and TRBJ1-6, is DSGVTQTPKHLITATGQRVTLRCSPRSGDLSVYWYQQSLDQGLQFLIQYYNGEERAKGNILERFSAQQFPDLHSELNLSSLELGDSALYFCASSAGGNSYNSPLHFGNGTRLTVT.

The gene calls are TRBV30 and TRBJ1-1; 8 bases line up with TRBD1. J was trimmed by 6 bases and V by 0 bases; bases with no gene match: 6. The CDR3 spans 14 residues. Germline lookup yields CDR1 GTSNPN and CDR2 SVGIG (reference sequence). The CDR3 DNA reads TGTGCCTGGAGTGTTGTGGCAGGGGGCTCTGAAGCTTTCTTT. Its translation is CAWSVVAGGSEAFF.

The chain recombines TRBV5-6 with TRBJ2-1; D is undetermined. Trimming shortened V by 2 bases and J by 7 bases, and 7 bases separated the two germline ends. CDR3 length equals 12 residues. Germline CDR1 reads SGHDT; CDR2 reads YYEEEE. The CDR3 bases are TGTGCCAGCAGCTTCGATCTGAATGAGCAGTTCTTC. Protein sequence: CASSFDLNEQFF.

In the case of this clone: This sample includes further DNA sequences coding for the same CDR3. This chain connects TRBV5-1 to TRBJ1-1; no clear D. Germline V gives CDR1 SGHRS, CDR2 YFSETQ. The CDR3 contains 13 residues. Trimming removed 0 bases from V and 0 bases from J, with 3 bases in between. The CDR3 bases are TGCGCCAGCAGCTTGGGAGTGAACACTGAAGCTTTCTTT. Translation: CASSLGVNTEAFF. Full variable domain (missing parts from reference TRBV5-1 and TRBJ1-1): KAGVTQTPRYLIKTRGQQVTLSCSPISGHRSVSWYQQTPGQGLQFLFEYFSETQRNKGNFPGRFSGRQFSNSRSEMNVSTLELGDSALYLCASSLGVNTEAFFGQGTRLTVV.

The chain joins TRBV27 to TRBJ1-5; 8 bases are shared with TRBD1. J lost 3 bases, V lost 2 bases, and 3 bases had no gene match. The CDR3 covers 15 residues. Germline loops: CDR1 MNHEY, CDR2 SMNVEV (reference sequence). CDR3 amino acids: CASSLTRGLNQPQHF. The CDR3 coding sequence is TGTGCCAGCAGTTTAACCAGGGGGCTCAATCAGCCCCAGCATTTT.

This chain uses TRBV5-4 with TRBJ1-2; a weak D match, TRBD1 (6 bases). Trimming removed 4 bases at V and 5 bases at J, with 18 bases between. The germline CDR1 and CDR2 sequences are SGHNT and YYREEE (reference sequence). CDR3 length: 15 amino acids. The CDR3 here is CASSTPLGGSYGYTF. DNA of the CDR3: TGTGCCAGCAGCACGCCCTTAGGGGGTAGTTATGGCTACACCTTC.

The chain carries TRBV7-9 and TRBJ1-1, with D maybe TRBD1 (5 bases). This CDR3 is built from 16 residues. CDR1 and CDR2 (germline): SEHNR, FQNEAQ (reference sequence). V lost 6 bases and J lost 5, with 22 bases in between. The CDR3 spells CASRIIGGPIGTEAFF. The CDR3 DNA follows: TGTGCCAGCAGAATAATTGGGGGACCGATAGGAACTGAAGCTTTCTTT.

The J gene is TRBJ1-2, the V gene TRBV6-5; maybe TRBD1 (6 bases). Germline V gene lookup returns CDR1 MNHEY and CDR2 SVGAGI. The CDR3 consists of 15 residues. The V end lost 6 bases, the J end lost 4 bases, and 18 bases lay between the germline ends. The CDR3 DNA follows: TGTGCCAGCAGGCGGGAAACAGGGTTTAGCTATGGCTACACCTTC. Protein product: CASRRETGFSYGYTF.

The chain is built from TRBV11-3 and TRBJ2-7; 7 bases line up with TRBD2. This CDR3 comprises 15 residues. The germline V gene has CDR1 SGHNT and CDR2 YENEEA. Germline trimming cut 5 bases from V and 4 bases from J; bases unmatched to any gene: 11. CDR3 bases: TGTGCCAGCAGCCCCGGGGAGGGAAGGTCTTACGAGCAGTACTTC. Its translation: CASSPGEGRSYEQYF.

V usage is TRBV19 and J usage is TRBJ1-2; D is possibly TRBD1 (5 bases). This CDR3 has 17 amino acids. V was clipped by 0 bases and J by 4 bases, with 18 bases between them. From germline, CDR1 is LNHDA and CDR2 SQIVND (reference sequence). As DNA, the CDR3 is TGTGCCAGTAGTATAGATCTCATTCGAGGGACCCGCTATGGCTACACCTTC. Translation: CASSIDLIRGTRYGYTF. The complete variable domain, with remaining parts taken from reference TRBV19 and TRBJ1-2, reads DGGITQSPKYLFRKEGQNVTLSCEQNLNHDAMYWYRQDPGQGLRLIYYSQIVNDFQKGDIAEGYSVSREKKESFPLTVTSAQKNPTAFYLCASSIDLIRGTRYGYTFGSGTRLTVV.

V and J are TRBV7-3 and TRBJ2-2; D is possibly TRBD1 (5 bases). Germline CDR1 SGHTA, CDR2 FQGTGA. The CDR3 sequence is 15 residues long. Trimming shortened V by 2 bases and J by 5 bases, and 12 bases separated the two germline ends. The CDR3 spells CASSLGWGQTGELFF. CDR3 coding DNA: TGTGCCAGCAGCTTAGGGTGGGGCCAGACCGGGGAGCTGTTTTTT.

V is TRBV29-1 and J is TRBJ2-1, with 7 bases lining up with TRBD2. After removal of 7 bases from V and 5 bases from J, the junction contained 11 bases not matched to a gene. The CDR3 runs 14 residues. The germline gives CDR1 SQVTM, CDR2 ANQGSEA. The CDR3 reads CSADPLAANNEQFF. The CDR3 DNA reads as TGCAGCGCCGACCCGCTAGCGGCAAACAATGAGCAGTTCTTC.

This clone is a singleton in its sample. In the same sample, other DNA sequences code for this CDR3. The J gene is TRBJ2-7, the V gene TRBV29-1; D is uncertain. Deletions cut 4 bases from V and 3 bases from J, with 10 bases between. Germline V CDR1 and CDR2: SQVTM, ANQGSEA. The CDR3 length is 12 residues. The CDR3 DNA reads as TGCAGCGTTGCTATGGGTTACTACGAGCAGTACTTC. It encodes CSVAMGYYEQYF.

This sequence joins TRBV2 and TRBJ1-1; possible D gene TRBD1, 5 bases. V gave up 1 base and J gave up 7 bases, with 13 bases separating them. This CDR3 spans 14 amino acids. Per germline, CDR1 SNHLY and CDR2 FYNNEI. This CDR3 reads CASSEGDSILEAFF. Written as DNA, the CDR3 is TGTGCCAGCAGTGAAGGCGACAGCATTCTTGAAGCTTTCTTT.

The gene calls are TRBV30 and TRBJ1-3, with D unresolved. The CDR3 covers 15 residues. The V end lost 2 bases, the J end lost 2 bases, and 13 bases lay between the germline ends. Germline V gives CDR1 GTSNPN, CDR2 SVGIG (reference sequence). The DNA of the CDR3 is TGTGCCTGGAGTCCCCAGAGTGTGGCTGGAAACACCATATATTTT. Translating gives CAWSPQSVAGNTIYF.

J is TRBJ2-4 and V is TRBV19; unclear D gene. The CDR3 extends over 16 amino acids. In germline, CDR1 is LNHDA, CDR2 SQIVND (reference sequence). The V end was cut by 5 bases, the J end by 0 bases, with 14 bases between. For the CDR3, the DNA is TGTGCCAGTAGTTCATTAGGGATCTTAGCCAAAAACATTCAGTACTTC. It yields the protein CASSSLGILAKNIQYF.

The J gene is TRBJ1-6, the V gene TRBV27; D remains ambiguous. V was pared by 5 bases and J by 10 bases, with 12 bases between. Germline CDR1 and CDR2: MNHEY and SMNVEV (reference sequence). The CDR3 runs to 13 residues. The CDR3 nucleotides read TGTGCCAGCAGTCCGACGTTAGGATCACCCCTCCACTTT. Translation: CASSPTLGSPLHF.

CDR3 loop: CASSPESKTQYF. DNA of the CDR3: TGTGCCAGCTCACCAGAATCGAAGACCCAGTACTTC. The V gene is TRBV18, the J gene TRBJ2-5; D gene unclear. This CDR3 comprises 12 residues. The V gene lost 2 bases and the J gene lost 6 bases, with 7 bases spanning the gap. CDR1 is KGHSH and CDR2 is LQKENI in the germline V gene.

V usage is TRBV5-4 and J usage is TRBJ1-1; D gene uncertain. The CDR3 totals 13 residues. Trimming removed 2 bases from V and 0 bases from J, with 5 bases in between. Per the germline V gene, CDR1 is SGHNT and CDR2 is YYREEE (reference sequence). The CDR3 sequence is CASSFIMNTEAFF. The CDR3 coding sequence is TGTGCCAGCAGCTTTATTATGAACACTGAAGCTTTCTTT.

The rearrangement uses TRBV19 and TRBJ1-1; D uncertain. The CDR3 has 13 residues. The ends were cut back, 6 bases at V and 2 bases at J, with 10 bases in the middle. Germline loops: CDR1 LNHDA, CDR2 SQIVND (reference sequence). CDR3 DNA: TGTGCCAGTAGCTTGGAGGGAAACACTGAAGCTTTCTTT. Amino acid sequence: CASSLEGNTEAFF.

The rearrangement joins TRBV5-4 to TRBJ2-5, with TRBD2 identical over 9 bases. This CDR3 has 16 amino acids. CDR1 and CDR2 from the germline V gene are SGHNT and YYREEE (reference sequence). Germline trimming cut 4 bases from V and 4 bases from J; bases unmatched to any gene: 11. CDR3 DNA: TGTGCCAGCAGCCTCCCCAGCGGGGGGCGTCGAGAGACCCAGTACTTC. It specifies CASSLPSGGRRETQYF.

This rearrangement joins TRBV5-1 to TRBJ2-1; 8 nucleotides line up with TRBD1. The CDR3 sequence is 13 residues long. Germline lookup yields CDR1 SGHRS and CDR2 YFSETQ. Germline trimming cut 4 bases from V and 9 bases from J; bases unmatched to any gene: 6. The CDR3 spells CASSPGQGSEQFF. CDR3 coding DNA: TGCGCCAGCAGCCCTGGACAGGGCAGTGAGCAGTTCTTC.

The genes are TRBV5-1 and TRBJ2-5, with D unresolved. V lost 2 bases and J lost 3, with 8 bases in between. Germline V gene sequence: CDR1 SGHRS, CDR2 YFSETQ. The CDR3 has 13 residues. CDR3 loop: CASSFDRKETQYF. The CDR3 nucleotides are TGCGCCAGCAGCTTTGACCGAAAAGAGACCCAGTACTTC.